The clone carrying this T cell receptor beta chain was detected a few times. What it recognizes is unknown. The entry originates in a study of identical twins. The ends were cut back, 0 bases at V and 4 bases at J, with 12 bases in the middle. The germline gives CDR1 SGHTA, CDR2 FQGNSA. The CDR3 loop spans 15 amino acids. Each cDNA held unique molecular identifiers, and template switching gave it a universal primer site. One entry per CDR3 protein, called by TCRdb with MiXCR from the 5' RACE reads. This table has some 660,000 distinct CDR3 sequences, 8.5% to 9% appearing once. The study's findings and limits: Donors were not followed over many years; analysis was cross-sectional. Where out-of-frame alpha sequences were twin-shared, they showed excess low generation probability.

The same sample was also used in a study of yellow fever vaccine responses in identical twins. That source reports: Reportedly, the response of twins' T cells to the vaccine seemed partly convergent, partly personalized.

V usage is TRBV7-2 and J usage is TRBJ1-1, with D possibly TRBD1 on 5 matching bases. The specimen was PBMCs. This receptor was obtained from a woman aged 18-29 years in good health. The CDR3 bases are TGTGCCAGCAGCTTAGCGGGGGATCTAGGCACTGAAGCTTTCTTT. It yields the protein CASSLAGDLGTEAFF.